This TCR beta chain was captured in a study of blood T cell repertoires in COVID-19. On the study more broadly: Samples of COVID-19 (acute and convalescent) were obtained from the United States, Italy and Spain.

This clone has just one count. CDR3 length: 14 amino acids. Unmatched junction bases numbered 10, after V lost 6 bases and J lost 8 bases. The germline V gene has CDR1 MNHEY and CDR2 SVGAGI. Assay used: immunoSEQ multiplex PCR; TCRdb lists only in-frame clones, some missing. The table lists about 170,000 clones, approximately 79% of them singletons. This TCR was sampled from an older woman in a cohort exposed to, infected with or recovered from COVID-19 (not recorded which). The sample taken for sequencing was PBMCs or T cells enriched from blood (not recorded which). The rearrangement uses TRBV6-5 and TRBJ1-2; 9 positions agree with TRBD1. The CDR3 loop is CASSATGGVEGYTF. CDR3 sequence (DNA): TGTGCCAGCAGCGCTACAGGGGGCGTCGAGGGCTACACCTTC.